A single sample gave rise to the 8 T cell receptor beta chains below, sequenced in a study of blood T cell repertoires in COVID-19. Only in-frame clones appear in the TCRdb table, and some are missing; sequencing was by immunoSEQ multiplex PCR. The sample comprises some 57,000 clones, over 65% of which are singletons, and roughly 11% rests with the top ten. The sequencing input was peripheral blood. Receptors originate from a man aged 80 or over with COVID-19, enrolled during active disease.

CDR3 in amino acids: CASSAGTVGDYTF. CDR3 DNA: TGCGCCAGCAGCGCCGGGACAGTGGGAGACTACACCTTC. The chain is built from TRBV5-1 and TRBJ1-2, with 7 bases fitting TRBD1. The germline V gene has CDR1 SGHRS and CDR2 YFSETQ. The CDR3 extends over 13 amino acids. Trimming took 4 bases from V and 10 from J; bases not matched to a gene: 10.

The genes are TRBV6-5 and TRBJ1-5; 8 bases match TRBD1. Germline V CDR1 and CDR2: MNHEY, SVGAGI. The J segment lost 6 bases and the V segment lost 2 bases, leaving 3 bases of the junction unmatched. The CDR3 contains 14 residues. CDR3 sequence (DNA): TGTGCCAGCAGTTACCGACAGGGGTTTCAGCCCCAGCATTTT. It is translated as CASSYRQGFQPQHF.

The V call is TRBV5-5, the J call TRBJ2-6, with D uncertain. The CDR3 totals 17 residues. V was clipped by 0 bases and J by 0 bases, with 10 bases between them. Germline CDR1 reads SGHKS; CDR2 reads YYEKEE (reference sequence). The CDR3 protein is CASSLAIPSSGANVLTF. The CDR3 nucleotides are TGTGCCAGCAGCTTGGCAATCCCGAGCTCTGGGGCCAACGTCCTGACTTTC. Based on the CDR3 plus reference TRBV5-5 and TRBJ2-6, the full variable domain is DAGVTQSPTHLIKTRGQQVTLRCSPISGHKSVSWYQQVLGQGPQFIFQYYEKEERGRGNFPDRFSARQFPNYSSELNVNALLLGDSALYLCASSLAIPSSGANVLTFGAGSRLTVL.

The chain links TRBV6-5 to TRBJ1-1; TRBD1 aligns across 7 bases. Germline assignment: CDR1 MNHEY and CDR2 SVGAGI. CDR3 length equals 15 residues. The trim removed 4 bases at V and 5 bases at J, leaving 10 bases unmatched. CDR3 amino acids: CASSSYQGVRTEAFF. Written as DNA, the CDR3 is TGTGCCAGCAGTTCCTATCAGGGGGTGAGGACTGAAGCTTTCTTT.

This sequence joins TRBV19 and TRBJ2-1; TRBD1 agrees at 9 bases. V gave up 6 bases and J gave up 7 bases; unmatched junction bases: 10. This CDR3 contains 15 residues. CDR1 is LNHDA, CDR2 SQIVND, per germline (reference sequence). CDR3 DNA: TGTGCCAGTAGAGACCCGGGACAGGGACCTAATGAGCAGTTCTTC. Protein sequence: CASRDPGQGPNEQFF.

The CDR3 bases are TGCGCCAGCAGCTTGGAAGTAGCGGGGGCCCTTCAGTACTTC. Protein: CASSLEVAGALQYF. The chain links TRBV5-1 to TRBJ2-4; 9 bases align to TRBD2. Germline trimming cut 0 bases from V and 11 bases from J; bases unmatched to any gene: 6. The germline CDR1 and CDR2 sequences are SGHRS and YFSETQ. The CDR3 consists of 14 residues.

The chain couples TRBV4-1 to TRBJ2-3; D possibly corresponds to TRBD2 (6 bases). The CDR3 loop spans 13 amino acids. V was cut by 3 bases and J by 4 bases, with 8 bases left in between. Germline V gene sequence: CDR1 MGHRA, CDR2 YSYEKL. The CDR3 DNA sequence: TGCGCCAGCAGCCAGGAGGGCCCAGATACGCAGTATTTT. This gives the protein CASSQEGPDTQYF.

This chain uses TRBV5-6 with TRBJ1-4; D gene unclear. Germline assignment: CDR1 SGHDT and CDR2 YYEEEE. Trimming took off 3 bases at V and 6 bases at J, with 9 bases between the two ends. The CDR3 is 13 amino acids. This CDR3 reads CASSSWTDEKLFF. In DNA, the CDR3 is TGTGCCAGCAGCTCCTGGACTGATGAAAAACTGTTTTTT.